This T cell receptor beta chain was profiled in a study of T cell clonotyping in hematopoietic cell transplantation. Overall study findings and caveats: Recipient TCR diversity dropped after transplant; expanded clonotypes rose from day 30 to 180.

The method was immunoSEQ multiplex PCR; TCRdb's version includes in-frame clones alone and lacks a portion of them. This repertoire shows about 43,000 clones, around 85% found once; its top ten account for about 2.8%. Germline loops: CDR1 GTSNPN, CDR2 SVGIG (reference sequence). Trimming stripped 2 bases from V and 2 bases from J, with 13 bases between. The CDR3 loop spans 15 amino acids. This clone was recorded a few times. Its specificity is not known. Time point: recipient sample about 28 days before transplant, after cytoreduction. This receptor was identified in a man aged 55 to 70 with acute myeloid leukemia. Some clones in this sample may be carry-over from other donors' samples. The chain uses TRBV30 and TRBJ1-5; no firm D call. This specimen was peripheral blood mononuclear cells, taken before stem cell transplant. The chain's CDR3 is CAWSHTARGNQPQHF. The CDR3, as DNA: TGTGCCTGGAGTCATACAGCGAGGGGCAATCAGCCCCAGCATTTT.